This TCR beta chain was sequenced in a study of T-cell reconstitution after alpha-beta-depleted transplantation in children. This clonotype was counted at least ten times. Researchers prepared the TCRbeta library using unique molecular identifiers, the study reports. TCRdb used MiXCR to reprocess the PCR reads, holding one entry per CDR3 protein. The table shows around 240,000 distinct CDR3 sequences, with over 9.5% occurring only once. The J segment lost 6 bases and the V segment lost 6 bases, leaving 16 bases of the junction unmatched. The CDR3 is 16 amino acids. The TCR comes from a human donor who donated a stem cell graft to a child with SCID. The chain links TRBV12-3 or TRBV12-4 to TRBJ2-7; 8 bases agree with TRBD1. The specimen comprised PBMCs from the stem cell graft donor, sampled from the stem cell graft. CDR3 DNA sequence: TGTGCCAGCAGCCTATCCTCAGGGACAGGTATGCGCGAGCAGTACTTC. It is translated as CASSLSSGTGMREQYF.